The rows below give T cell receptor beta chains drawn from one sample of a study of cytomegalovirus exposure and HLA in healthy donors. Method: immunoSEQ multiplex PCR; TCRdb's copy keeps in-frame clones and lacks some. The sample lists about 50,000 clones, roughly 80% occurring once. The source material was PBMCs. These receptors were obtained from a man younger than 45 in good health and CMV-seronegative. The CDR3 runs from the conserved cysteine through the conserved F or W. The D gene is left open where the match is weak. Clone sizes are given selectively: once, few, many, or a class where the clone is expanded.

J gene	D gene	clone size	V gene	CDR3 DNA	CDR3 protein
TRBJ1-4	TRBD1	few	TRBV4-1	TGCGCCAGCAGCCAGGATTTCCCAGTAGGGACAGGGGGCGAAAAACTGTTTTTT	CASSQDFPVGTGGEKLFF
TRBJ2-5	-	once	TRBV5-1	TGCGCCAGCAGCTTAGACACAGTAAAAGAGACCCAGTACTTC	CASSLDTVKETQYF
TRBJ2-7	-	-	TRBV10-2	TGCGCCAGCAGTGAGCGGGAGCGTCAGTACTTC	CASSERERQYF
TRBJ2-7	-	-	TRBV6-5	TGTGCCAGCAGTTACTCGATGTTGCAGCGCTCCTACGAGCAGTACTTC	CASSYSMLQRSYEQYF
TRBJ2-1	TRBD2	once	TRBV7-2	TGTGCCAGCAGCCCGGACTCAGGGAGGGGCAATGAGCAGTTCTTC	CASSPDSGRGNEQFF
TRBJ2-1	-	-	TRBV29-1	TGCAGCGTTACTAGCCCGAGGGACGCCTACAATGAGCAGTTCTTC	CSVTSPRDAYNEQFF
TRBJ1-4	-	-	TRBV21-1	TGTGCCAGCAGCAAAACAGCTACTTGGGCTAATGAAAAACTGTTTTTT	CASSKTATWANEKLFF
TRBJ2-4	-	-	TRBV7-2	TGTGCCAGCAGCTTAGGACAAGGACAACCACGCGCCAAAAACATTCAGTACTTC	CASSLGQGQPRAKNIQYF
TRBJ1-1	-	-	TRBV19	TGTGCCAGTAAGGGGGGGGGCGGGACTGAAGCTTTCTTT	CASKGGGGTEAFF
TRBJ1-5	TRBD1	-	TRBV5-1	TGCGCCAGCAGCTTGGAGCGGGACAGGGGCGGCAATCAGCCCCAGCATTTT	CASSLERDRGGNQPQHF
TRBJ1-1	-	-	TRBV29-1	TGCAGCGTTGAGGGGCGGCAAAACACTGAAGCTTTCTTT	CSVEGRQNTEAFF
TRBJ2-7	TRBD2	once	TRBV7-2	TGTGCCAGCAGTTCATTCCCCGGGGGGGGCGCCCCTTTGGGTGAGCAGTACTTC	CASSSFPGGGAPLGEQYF
TRBJ1-2	-	-	TRBV5-1	TGCGCCAGCAGCTTGTCCAAAGCCCCGGGCTATGGCTACACCTTC	CASSLSKAPGYGYTF
TRBJ2-7	TRBD2	-	TRBV7-8	TGTGCCAGCAGCTTACCCGGGACTAGCGGGGGCCGGGTCTACGAGCAGTACTTC	CASSLPGTSGGRVYEQYF